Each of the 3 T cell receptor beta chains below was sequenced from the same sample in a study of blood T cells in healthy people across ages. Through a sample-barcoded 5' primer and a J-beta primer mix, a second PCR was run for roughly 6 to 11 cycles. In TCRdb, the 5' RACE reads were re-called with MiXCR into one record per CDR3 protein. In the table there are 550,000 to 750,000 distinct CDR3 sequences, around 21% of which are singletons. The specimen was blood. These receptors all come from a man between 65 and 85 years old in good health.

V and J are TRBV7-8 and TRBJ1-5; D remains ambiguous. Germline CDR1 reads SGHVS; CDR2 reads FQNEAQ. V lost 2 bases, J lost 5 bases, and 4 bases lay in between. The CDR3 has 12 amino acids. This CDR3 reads CASSLNDQPQHF. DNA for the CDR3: TGTGCCAGCAGCTTAAACGATCAGCCCCAGCATTTT. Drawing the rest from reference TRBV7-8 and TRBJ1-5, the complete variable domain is GAGVSQSPRYKVAKRGQDVALRCDPISGHVSLFWYQQALGQGPEFLTYFQNEAQLDKSGLPSDRFFAERPEGSVSTLKIQRTQQEDSAVYLCASSLNDQPQHFGDGTRLSIL.

CDR3 DNA: TGTGCCAGCAGCTCCCGGGACTACCTAGGGGAGCTGTTTTTT. As protein: CASSSRDYLGELFF. The chain uses TRBV3-1 and TRBJ2-2; TRBD2 agrees at 7 bases. The length of the CDR3 is 14 residues. V lost 5 bases, J lost 8 bases, and 8 bases stayed unmatched. Looked up from germline, CDR1 is LGHDT and CDR2 is YNNKEL (reference sequence).

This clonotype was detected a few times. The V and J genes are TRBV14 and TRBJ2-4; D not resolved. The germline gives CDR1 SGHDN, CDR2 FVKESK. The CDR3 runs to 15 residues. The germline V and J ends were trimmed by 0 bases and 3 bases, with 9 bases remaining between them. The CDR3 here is CASSQDIGVKNIQYF. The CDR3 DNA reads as TGTGCCAGCAGCCAAGACATCGGAGTCAAAAACATTCAGTACTTC.